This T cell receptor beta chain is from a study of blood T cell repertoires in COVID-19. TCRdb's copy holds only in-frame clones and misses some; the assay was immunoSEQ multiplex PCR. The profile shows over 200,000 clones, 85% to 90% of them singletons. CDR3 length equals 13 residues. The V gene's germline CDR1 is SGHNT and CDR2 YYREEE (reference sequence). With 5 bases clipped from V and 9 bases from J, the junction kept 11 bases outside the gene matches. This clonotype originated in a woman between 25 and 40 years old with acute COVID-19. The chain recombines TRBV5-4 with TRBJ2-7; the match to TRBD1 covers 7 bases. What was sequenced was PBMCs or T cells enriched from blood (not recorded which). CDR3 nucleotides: TGTGCCAGCAGTGACAGGGTTGTTACAGGGCAGTACTTC. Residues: CASSDRVVTGQYF. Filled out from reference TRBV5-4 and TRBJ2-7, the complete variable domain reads ETGVTQSPTHLIKTRGQQVTLRCSSQSGHNTVSWYQQALGQGPQFIFQYYREEENGRGNFPPRFSGLQFPNYSSELNVNALELDDSALYLCASSDRVVTGQYFGPGTRLTVT.